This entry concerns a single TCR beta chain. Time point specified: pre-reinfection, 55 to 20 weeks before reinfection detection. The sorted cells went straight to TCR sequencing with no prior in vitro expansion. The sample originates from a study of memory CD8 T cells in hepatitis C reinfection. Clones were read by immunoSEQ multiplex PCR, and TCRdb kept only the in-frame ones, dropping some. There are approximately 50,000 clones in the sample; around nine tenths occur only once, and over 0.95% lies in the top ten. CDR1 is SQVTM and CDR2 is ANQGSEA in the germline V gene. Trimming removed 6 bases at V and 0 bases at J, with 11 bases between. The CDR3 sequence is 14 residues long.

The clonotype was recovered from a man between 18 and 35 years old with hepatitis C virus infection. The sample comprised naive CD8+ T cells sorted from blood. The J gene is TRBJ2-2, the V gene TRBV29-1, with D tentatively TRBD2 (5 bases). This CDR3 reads CSVDEGANTGELFF. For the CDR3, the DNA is TGCAGCGTAGACGAGGGAGCGAACACCGGGGAGCTGTTTTTT.